This T cell receptor beta chain was identified during a study of blood T cells in healthy people across ages (dated by TCRdb to the mid-2010s). For the study in its entirety: In model experiments, roughly one uniquely barcoded TCR beta cDNA molecule per two T cells was captured by template switching. Age-related changes in TCR beta repertoire diversity were measured in the study by deep sequencing normalized with unique cDNA molecular identifiers. The donors were divided into four age groups: young (average around 17 years), middle-aged (about 40), aged (about 60) and long-lived (82). Two additional independent replicas of 1 million unique cDNA reads from the same blood draw were analyzed for two donors (one aged 18 to 29 and one aged 80 or older).

V and J are truncated by 4 bases and 3 bases respectively, leaving an intervening sequence of 12 bases. CDR1 SQVTM and CDR2 ANQGSEA were looked up in the germline V gene. Its CDR3 holds 13 amino acids, cysteine through phenylalanine. Only the CDR3 DNA is retained, 39 bases long and in frame from the first base. The 35 to 40 donors, aged about 6 to 100 years, were systemically healthy Caucasian individuals from Russia. Each donor gave about 9.7 milliliters of peripheral blood, drawn into EDTA-treated Vacutainer tubes. PBMCs were isolated by Ficoll-Paque density-gradient centrifugation, with at least 7 million obtained per sample. Total RNA was extracted from PBMCs with Trizol reagent, with at least 6 micrograms obtained per sample. The percentages of naive CD45RAhigh/CD27high T cells were determined by flow cytometry on a PBMC aliquot from every donor. This clonotype was observed a handful of times. Its antigen is currently not known. Base-call qualities are not available, and no considerably larger clone is one nucleotide away.

Library generation was performed with 5' RACE. Sequencing instrument: Illumina HiSeq 2500. A second about 7 to 11 cycle PCR used a sample-barcoded 5' primer and a J-beta primer mix. A unique molecular identifier was introduced onto each TCR beta cDNA molecule by a template-switch 5' adaptor carrying 12 random nucleotides. At least 2.5 million CDR3-containing paired-end reads were obtained from each sample. First-strand cDNA was synthesized from all RNA with the Mint cDNA synthesis kit, primed by a TRBC-specific oligonucleotide. Following uracil-DNA glycosylase treatment, a first 18-cycle PCR with universal primers M1SS and BC2_uni_R was performed on all cDNA. Processing in the source paper ran as follows. For normalization, 1 million high-quality reads, each with a distinct molecular identifier, were randomly selected from each sample. Reads sharing molecular identifiers were discarded rather than binned into consensus sequences. CDR3 identification, clonotype clustering and error correction used MiTCR with a Q25 quality threshold and the strictest error-elimination algorithm. A nonparametric unseen species model with Euler transformation was used to estimate a lower bound on total TCR beta diversity. Using fastp trimming at Q25 and MiXCR clonotype assembly, TCRdb reanalyzed the public sequencing data and kept in-frame beta chains. Each entry is one CDR3 protein sequence, shown with its most common DNA and genes. The V and J calls were determined by TCRdb, not by the authors. The table for this sample lists more than 650,000 distinct CDR3 sequences; roughly 25% of them were counted only once. Of the sample, 3% is held by the ten largest clones.

The study at large found these results: Since profiling was done on bulk unsorted PBMCs, naive and antigen-experienced compartments could not be conclusively compared. Observed TCR beta diversity per million T cells fell roughly linearly with age, and a significant reduction was already apparent by age roughly 40. There was a strong correlation between observed TCR beta diversity and the percentage of naive T cells measured by flow cytometry. Estimates of total diversity from one million sequenced T cells were regarded as lower bounds and underestimates. Because donor CMV infection status was unknown, age-related changes in expanded clonotypes were potentially confounded. The long-lived group showed more naive CD4+ T cells, fewer expanded clones and increased TCR diversity than the aged group, suggesting age selection.

This same sample was also taken into another study, of T cells of mothers and their children. The other study reports the following: Donors were nine systemically healthy Caucasian individuals: three mothers and their six children. cDNA synthesis consumed the entire amount of extracted RNA, loaded at approximately 1.6 ug RNA in each 15 ul reaction. In the second PCR, the M1S primer added sample barcodes and 2-4 random nucleotides. Over 8.5 million TCR beta CDR3 reads came from each mother, compared with 3.3 million or so reads from each child. Thymic selection shapes the output of TCR recombination in a similar way in related and unrelated pairs, and inherited differences have a minor effect. Normalized repertoire overlap in related mother-child pairs was always slightly higher than in unrelated mother-child pairs, but the difference was never significant. No persistent microchimeric T cell clones were detected, at a sensitivity of about 100 clones per million clonotypes. Deep NGS was used in the study to compare the TCR beta repertoires of mothers and children and to look for features that separate related mother-child pairs from unrelated individuals. Mothers averaged roughly 40 +/- 4 years of age and children averaged roughly 11 +/- 4 years. After adapters were ligated using NEBNext reagents, the libraries underwent 100+100 nt paired-end sequencing on an Illumina HiSeq 2000. To prevent cross-contamination, the mother and child libraries were prepared one month apart and sequenced in separate runs. For each donor, between roughly 500,000 and 2,300,000 distinct TCR beta clonotypes were identified. Naive TCR beta clonotypes were estimated from low-frequency clonotypes matched to each donor's FACS-determined naive share, without sorting.

The V and J genes are TRBV29-1 and TRBJ1-1; the D gene cannot be resolved reliably. The receptor's source is a boy younger than 18 in good health. The source material was blood. The nucleotide sequence is TGCAGCGTTGTCGGGATCAGGTACACTGAAGCTTTCTTT. This codes for CSVVGIRYTEAFF.